This T cell receptor (beta chain) was captured by sequencing in a study of CD8+CD57+ T cells in acquired aplastic anemia. The overall study: Where healthy donors were concerned, CD4+ cells averaged approximately 11 million reads.

Profiles of TCR beta VDJ and CDR3 were generated from a genomic DNA template. One entry per CDR3 protein, called by TCRdb with MiXCR from the reads. The sample contains around 400,000 distinct CDR3 sequences, about two thirds of which appear only once. The CDR3 region is 16 residues in length, termini included. From germline, CDR1 is LNHDA and CDR2 SQIVND (reference sequence). Note on this clonotype: The missing conserved phenylalanine or tryptophan at the end of this CDR3 makes a read error likely. The limits of the CDR3 on the DNA are not certain, so only TCRdb's listed CDR3 is given.

The material sequenced was sorted CD4+, CD8+, or CD8+CD57+ T cells (not recorded which) from PBMCs. This chain links TRBV19 with TRBJ1-3; the D call of TRBD1 is as the table states it, not checked on the DNA. The receptor was isolated from a human donor in good health, serving as a control. The CDR3 spells CASSIEETQYFEPGTI.